Only a few counts were recorded for the clone carrying this T cell receptor (beta chain). The sample belongs to a study of T cell changes during pregnancy in multiple sclerosis. The repertoire was sequenced with immunoSEQ multiplex PCR; TCRdb's copy has only in-frame clones and lacks some. Here the sample spans about 38,000 clones, nearly 95% being singletons. Germline values: CDR1 SGHRS, CDR2 YFSETQ. With V trimmed by 3 bases and J by 8 bases, 5 bases remained unmatched. The CDR3 runs 13 residues. This rearrangement joins TRBV5-1 to TRBJ2-1; 7 bases fit TRBD1. The source of this sequence is a female donor in good health, enrolled as a control in a pregnancy study. The material was CD4+ T cells from peripheral blood mononuclear cells, obtained after pregnancy. In DNA, the CDR3 is TGCGCCAGCAGCTCCCACAGGGGCCATGAGCAGTTCTTC. The encoded protein is CASSSHRGHEQFF.